These 21 T cell receptor beta chains were all obtained from the same sample, sequenced in a study of blood T cell repertoires in COVID-19. The method was immunoSEQ multiplex PCR; TCRdb's version includes in-frame clones alone and lacks a portion of them. The sample lists 250,000 to 350,000 clones; around nine tenths were seen once. The source material was peripheral blood. The receptors were gathered from a woman aged 65 to 85 with COVID-19, enrolled during active disease.

This sequence joins TRBV27 and TRBJ2-2; the match to TRBD1 covers 7 bases. CDR3 length: 14 amino acids. V shed 0 bases and J 7 bases; nucleotides not matched to a gene: 2. Germline V gives CDR1 MNHEY, CDR2 SMNVEV (reference sequence). CDR3 nucleotides: TGTGCCAGCAGTTTATCAGGGGGCGGCGGGGAGCTGTTTTTT. Its translation is CASSLSGGGGELFF.

The chain combines TRBV29-1 with TRBJ2-1, with a tentative D call TRBD1 (6 bases). CDR3 size: 13 residues. From germline, CDR1 is SQVTM and CDR2 ANQGSEA. The V end was cut by 0 bases, the J end by 11 bases, with 14 bases between. CDR3 residues: CSVEDQLGDKQFF. DNA of the CDR3: TGCAGCGTTGAAGATCAGTTGGGGGACAAGCAGTTCTTC.

The rearrangement links TRBV27 to TRBJ2-7; D ambiguous. Germline assignment: CDR1 MNHEY and CDR2 SMNVEV (reference sequence). V lost 6 bases and J lost 6, with 15 bases in between. The CDR3 length is 13 residues. In DNA form, the CDR3 reads TGTGCCAGCAGGATCACTTATCCTGCCGAGCAGTACTTC. Amino acid sequence: CASRITYPAEQYF.

This clone was observed a handful of times. This chain uses TRBV3-1 (or the pseudogene TRBV3-2) with TRBJ1-2; perhaps TRBD1 as D (5 bases). This CDR3 is 15 amino acids long. Germline V gene data show CDR1 as LGHDT and CDR2 as YNNKEL (reference sequence). V was clipped by 2 bases and J by 8 bases, with 18 bases between them. The CDR3 is CASSQREGLSRGYTF. CDR3 bases: TGTGCCAGCAGCCAACGGGAGGGACTTTCCCGAGGCTACACCTTC.

This chain joins TRBV12-3 or TRBV12-4 and TRBJ1-1; no firm D call. The V end was cut by 5 bases, the J end by 5 bases, with 12 bases between. The CDR3 has 13 residues. The CDR3 reads CASSPNLGTEAFF. The CDR3 nucleotides read TGTGCCAGCAGTCCCAATCTAGGTACTGAAGCTTTCTTT.

The V gene is TRBV30, the J gene TRBJ1-2; the D is unclear. This CDR3 contains 11 residues. CDR1 and CDR2 from the germline V gene are GTSNPN and SVGIG (reference sequence). Trimming took off 4 bases at V and 2 bases at J, with 5 bases between the two ends. For the CDR3, the DNA is TGTGCCTGGACCCAAAACTATGGCTACACCTTC. This sequence encodes CAWTQNYGYTF.

Points on this clone: The same CDR3 also results from other DNA sequences found in this sample. The chain recombines TRBV7-2 with TRBJ2-1; D unresolved. The CDR3 runs to 15 residues. Germline V gene sequence: CDR1 SGHTA, CDR2 FQGNSA. Trimming pared 0 bases from V and 2 bases from J, leaving 8 bases between. The CDR3 nucleotides read TGTGCCAGCAGCTTAGCTAGTGGGCCCTACAATGAGCAGTTCTTC. It specifies CASSLASGPYNEQFF.

In the case of this clone: This sample also contains other DNA sequences that code for the same CDR3. V and J are TRBV24-1 and TRBJ2-5; 10 nucleotides match TRBD2. The CDR3 has 15 residues. Germline CDR1 is KGHDR and CDR2 is SFDVKD. The V gene end was trimmed by 3 bases and the J gene end by 5 bases; junction bases not matched to a gene: 5. The CDR3, as DNA: TGTGCCACCAGTGATAGCGGGGGGGCCGGGGAGACCCAGTACTTC. Translation gives CATSDSGGAGETQYF.

The chain employs TRBV12-3 or TRBV12-4 and TRBJ1-2; D gene uncertain. This CDR3 spans 12 amino acids. With 8 bases removed from V and 6 bases from J, the gap between germline ends came to 13 bases. The DNA of the CDR3 is TGTGCCAGCGTCTTCGGGATCCATGGCTACACCTTC. Protein sequence: CASVFGIHGYTF.

As regards this clone: Other DNA sequences of this sample code for an identical CDR3. This chain connects TRBV27 to TRBJ2-7, with 7 bases lining up with TRBD1. The germline CDR1 and CDR2 sequences are MNHEY and SMNVEV (reference sequence). The V segment lost 0 bases and the J segment 2 bases; nucleotides outside the gene matches: 1. The CDR3 totals 14 residues. The CDR3 sequence is CASSLSTGAYEQYF. CDR3 nucleotides: TGTGCCAGCAGTTTATCAACAGGGGCCTACGAGCAGTACTTC.

The chain recombines TRBV11-3 with TRBJ2-2; 10 bases line up with TRBD2. The CDR3 runs 18 residues. Unmatched junction bases numbered 6, after V lost 0 bases and J lost 2 bases. Germline V CDR1 and CDR2: SGHNT, YENEEA. The DNA for the CDR3 is TGTGCCAGCAGCTTAGACCCCCTAGCGGGGGTTAACACCGGGGAGCTGTTTTTT. This translates into CASSLDPLAGVNTGELFF.

The chain recombines TRBV2 with TRBJ1-2; 7 bases align to TRBD1. CDR3 size: 16 residues. Per the germline V gene, CDR1 is SNHLY and CDR2 is FYNNEI. V shed 3 bases and J 0 bases; nucleotides not matched to a gene: 7. CDR3 amino acids: CASSDWTGGTNYGYTF. The DNA for the CDR3 is TGTGCCAGCAGTGATTGGACAGGTGGAACTAACTATGGCTACACCTTC.

The rearrangement uses TRBV19 and TRBJ1-4; maybe TRBD1 (5 bases). Germline V gene sequence: CDR1 LNHDA, CDR2 SQIVND (reference sequence). V dropped 6 bases and J dropped 3 bases, with 11 bases sitting between them. CDR3 length: 14 residues. The CDR3: CASRRGGPNEKLFF. Written as DNA, the CDR3 is TGTGCCAGTAGGCGGGGCGGGCCTAATGAAAAACTGTTTTTT.

The V call is TRBV9, the J call TRBJ2-2; 9 bases are shared with TRBD1. The CDR3 contains 16 residues. In germline, CDR1 is SGDLS, CDR2 YYNGEE. The V and J ends lost 0 bases and 3 bases, in that order; junction bases with no gene match: 3. CDR3 sequence (DNA): TGTGCCAGCAGCGTAGGGGACAGGGCATACACCGGGGAGCTGTTTTTT. This encodes CASSVGDRAYTGELFF.

This chain uses TRBV5-1 with TRBJ2-1; 7 nucleotides agree with TRBD1. Germline-derived CDR1 and CDR2 are SGHRS and YFSETQ. This CDR3 is built from 15 residues. V shed 2 bases and J 5 bases; nucleotides not matched to a gene: 7. The CDR3 loop is CASSFGDSPNNEQFF. CDR3 nucleotide sequence: TGCGCCAGCAGCTTTGGGGACAGCCCTAACAATGAGCAGTTCTTC.

The chain is built from TRBV29-1 and TRBJ2-1; 10 bases align to TRBD1. V lost 7 bases and J lost 7; bases outside the gene matches: 7. Germline V gene lookup returns CDR1 SQVTM and CDR2 ANQGSEA. This CDR3 spans 13 amino acids. DNA for the CDR3: TGCAGCGGTGGGACAGGGGTTTTGAATGAGCAGTTCTTC. Its protein product is CSGGTGVLNEQFF.

The chain is built from TRBV4-2 and TRBJ2-3, with D possibly being TRBD2 (6 bases). Germline lookup yields CDR1 LGHNA and CDR2 YNFKEQ. The CDR3 runs to 15 residues. Trimming took 0 bases from V and 2 from J, leaving 9 bases between them. This CDR3 reads CASSQDSGFTDTQYF. Here the CDR3 DNA reads TGTGCCAGCAGCCAAGATAGCGGATTCACAGATACGCAGTATTTT.

J is TRBJ1-3 and V is TRBV14; D is unresolved. The CDR3 is 16 amino acids. Germline V gene lookup returns CDR1 SGHDN and CDR2 FVKESK. V dropped 2 bases and J dropped 8 bases, with 19 bases sitting between them. The CDR3 protein is CASSQLQFPRSDTIYF. The CDR3 coding sequence is TGTGCCAGCAGCCAACTCCAATTCCCCAGATCCGACACCATATATTTT.

This chain uses TRBV20-1 with TRBJ1-2; D is unresolved. CDR1 and CDR2 from the germline V gene are DFQATT and SNEGSKA (reference sequence). V was shortened by 3 bases and J by 1 base, with 9 bases between the two germline ends. The CDR3 has 13 residues. As DNA, the CDR3 is TGCAGTGCTAGTCTACAGAGTAACTATGGCTACACCTTC. It encodes CSASLQSNYGYTF.

The J gene is TRBJ1-2, the V gene TRBV5-6; 9 nucleotides align to TRBD1. CDR1 is SGHDT and CDR2 is YYEEEE in the germline V gene. The CDR3 has 14 residues. The V segment lost 7 bases and the J segment 2 bases; nucleotides outside the gene matches: 6. The CDR3 sequence: CASFPGQGNYGYTF. The CDR3 DNA reads TGTGCCAGCTTTCCAGGACAGGGGAACTATGGCTACACCTTC.

The rearrangement links TRBV7-2 to TRBJ2-3, with 8 nucleotides matching TRBD2. This CDR3 is built from 18 residues. CDR1 is SGHTA and CDR2 is FQGNSA in the germline V gene. The ends lost 5 bases at V and 7 bases at J; junction bases unmatched: 20. The CDR3 DNA reads TGTGCCAGCAGCCTGTTACCTCCTGGGCGGGGGGTGCCTAATACGCAGTATTTT. Amino acids: CASSLLPPGRGVPNTQYF.